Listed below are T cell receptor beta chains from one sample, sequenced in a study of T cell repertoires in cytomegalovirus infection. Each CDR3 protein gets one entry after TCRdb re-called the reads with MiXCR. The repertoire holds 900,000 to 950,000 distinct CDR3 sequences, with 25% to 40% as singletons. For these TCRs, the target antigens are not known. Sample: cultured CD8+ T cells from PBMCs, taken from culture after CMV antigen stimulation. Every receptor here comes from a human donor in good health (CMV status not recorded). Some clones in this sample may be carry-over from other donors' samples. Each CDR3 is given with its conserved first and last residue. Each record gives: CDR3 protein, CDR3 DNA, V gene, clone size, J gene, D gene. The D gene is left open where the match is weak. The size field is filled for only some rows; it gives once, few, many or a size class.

cdr3_aa: CASSLTGQGTGYTF
cdr3_nt: TGTGCCAGCAGCTTAACGGGCCAGGGGACCGGCTACACCTTC
v_call: TRBV7-3
clone_size: .
j_call: TRBJ1-2
d_call: .

cdr3_aa: CASSATGTGGLLANTGELFF
cdr3_nt: TGTGCCAGCAGCGCCACCGGGACAGGGGGTCTACTGGCGAACACCGGGGAGCTGTTTTTT
v_call: TRBV5-6
clone_size: few
j_call: TRBJ2-2
d_call: TRBD1

cdr3_aa: CASKFNNEQFF
cdr3_nt: TGTGCCAGCAAGTTCAACAATGAGCAGTTCTTC
v_call: TRBV25-1
clone_size: .
j_call: TRBJ2-1
d_call: .

cdr3_aa: CASSPLTSEGEQYF
cdr3_nt: TGTGCCAGCAGCCCCTTGACTAGCGAAGGCGAGCAGTACTTC
v_call: TRBV5-6
clone_size: .
j_call: TRBJ2-7
d_call: TRBD2

cdr3_aa: CSASYYTEAFF
cdr3_nt: TGCAGTGCTAGTTACTACACTGAAGCTTTCTTT
v_call: TRBV20-1
clone_size: .
j_call: TRBJ1-1
d_call: .

cdr3_aa: CASSSARVYGYTF
cdr3_nt: TGTGCCAGCAGCTCCGCACGGGTCTATGGCTACACCTTC
v_call: TRBV7-2
clone_size: few
j_call: TRBJ1-2
d_call: .

cdr3_aa: CANSFAGYQPQHF
cdr3_nt: TGTGCCAACAGTTTTGCGGGATATCAGCCCCAGCATTTT
v_call: TRBV12-3/TRBV12-4
clone_size: .
j_call: TRBJ1-5
d_call: .

cdr3_aa: CASRPDREETQYF
cdr3_nt: TGTGCCAGCAGACCCGACAGGGAAGAGACCCAGTACTTC
v_call: TRBV7-9
clone_size: many
j_call: TRBJ2-5
d_call: TRBD1

cdr3_aa: CATQLGWGTGELFF
cdr3_nt: TGTGCCACCCAGCTGGGGTGGGGTACCGGGGAGCTGTTTTTT
v_call: TRBV27
clone_size: .
j_call: TRBJ2-2
d_call: .

cdr3_aa: CASSPPAGVPEKLFF
cdr3_nt: TGTGCCAGCAGCCCCCCGGCAGGGGTGCCTGAAAAACTGTTTTTT
v_call: TRBV7-2
clone_size: many
j_call: TRBJ1-4
d_call: .

cdr3_aa: CASSSWTNLYMDEQFF
cdr3_nt: TGTGCCAGCAGCTCGTGGACTAATCTCTATATGGATGAGCAGTTCTTC
v_call: TRBV9
clone_size: .
j_call: TRBJ2-1
d_call: .

cdr3_aa: CASSFGDVAFF
cdr3_nt: TGTGCCAGCAGTTTCGGGGACGTAGCTTTCTTT
v_call: TRBV27
clone_size: few
j_call: TRBJ1-1
d_call: .

cdr3_aa: CASPGRLTDTQYF
cdr3_nt: TGTGCCAGTCCCGGGCGATTAACAGATACGCAGTATTTT
v_call: TRBV2
clone_size: few
j_call: TRBJ2-3
d_call: .

cdr3_aa: CASSGGDGYTF
cdr3_nt: TGTGCCAGCAGCGGGGGGGATGGCTACACCTTC
v_call: TRBV6-5
clone_size: few
j_call: TRBJ1-2
d_call: .

cdr3_aa: CATSRDRGTFQPQHF
cdr3_nt: TGTGCCACCAGCAGAGACAGGGGTACGTTTCAGCCCCAGCATTTT
v_call: TRBV15
clone_size: .
j_call: TRBJ1-5
d_call: .

cdr3_aa: CASSQRLGVVNSPLHF
cdr3_nt: TGCGCCAGCAGCCAGCGTCTCGGGGTTGTGAATTCACCCCTCCACTTT
v_call: TRBV4-3
clone_size: .
j_call: TRBJ1-6
d_call: .

cdr3_aa: CASSFGVMLGGNTEAFF
cdr3_nt: TGTGCCAGCAGTTTTGGAGTAATGTTGGGCGGCAACACTGAAGCTTTCTTT
v_call: TRBV27
clone_size: .
j_call: TRBJ1-1
d_call: .

cdr3_aa: CSARDQGRGGTEAFF
cdr3_nt: TGCAGTGCTAGAGATCAGGGCAGGGGGGGTACTGAAGCTTTCTTT
v_call: TRBV20-1
clone_size: few
j_call: TRBJ1-1
d_call: TRBD1